This TCR beta chain was sequenced for a study of blood T cell repertoires in COVID-19. Study-level background: Both acute and convalescent COVID-19 samples were obtained from the United States, Italy and Spain.

This clone showed up just a few times. V shed 3 bases and J shed 2 bases, with 10 bases lying between them. This CDR3 is 14 amino acids long. Germline CDR1 and CDR2: SGHRS and YFSETQ. Original methodology: Cell counts per sample came from amplifying reference gene primers. Some clones are missing from TCRdb's copy, which holds only in-frame ones; the method was immunoSEQ multiplex PCR. V and J calls and clone size are those listed in that table; D and trimming were worked out from the DNA. The table records about 120,000 clones, over 70% of them present only once. The sequenced sample consisted of peripheral blood. The chain joins TRBV5-1 to TRBJ2-3; no clear D. The TCR originated in an older man with active or convalescent COVID-19. The CDR3 protein is CASSSGVVTDTQYF. CDR3 nucleotides: TGCGCCAGCAGCTCAGGTGTGGTCACAGATACGCAGTATTTT.